This T cell receptor beta chain is drawn from a study of blood T cell repertoires in COVID-19. Study background: Some COVID-19 samples were acute and others convalescent; all came from the United States, Italy and Spain.

The CDR3 consists of 13 residues. The table lists this clone with a count of one. In the source study's methods: Researchers report that nucleated cell counts were estimated from reference gene primer amplification. Data came from immunoSEQ multiplex PCR; TCRdb stores just in-frame clones and leaves some out. That table furnishes V, J and clone size, whereas the DNA furnished D and trimming. The data contain about 75,000 clones, about 87% of them singletons. This receptor was taken from a woman aged 50 to 60 with acute or convalescent COVID-19. Sequenced input: peripheral blood. The chain has TRBV21-1 and TRBJ1-2; no DNA check was done on the table's D call, TRBD1. TRBV21-1 is a pseudogene segment. CDR3 region: CASRKAVRSGYTF. The CDR3 DNA is TGTGCCAGCAGAAAAGCAGTCAGATCTGGCTACACCTTC.